The 7 T cell receptor beta chains below come from one sample, sequenced in a study of regulatory T cells in long-lasting Graves disease. Time point given: persistent/refractory GD, antithyroid drugs over 5 years with positive TRAb. There was RNA extracted from PBMCs, and the TCR library was made from it. Sequencing libraries for TCR beta were prepared with iRepertoire HTBI primers and Arm-PCR of CDR3 regions. In TCRdb, the multiplex PCR reads were re-called with MiXCR into one record per CDR3 protein. The data show about 420,000 distinct CDR3 sequences, about 25% seen once. Sequences were derived from peripheral blood mononuclear cells (PBMCs), sampled when the disease was refractory, from a patient treated with antithyroid drugs. The receptor set was obtained from a female donor with Graves disease.

This sequence joins TRBV20-1 and TRBJ2-7; D perhaps matches TRBD2 (6 bases). Trimming took off 0 bases at V and 1 base at J, with 19 bases between the two ends. The germline CDR1 and CDR2 sequences are DFQATT and SNEGSKA (reference sequence). The CDR3 covers 17 residues. The CDR3 region has the DNA TGCAGTGCTAGAGATTCTGGTCCAGGAGGGCTTTCCTACGAGCAGTACTTC. Translation: CSARDSGPGGLSYEQYF.

This chain connects TRBV30 to TRBJ2-5, with TRBD1 identical over 9 bases. V lost 3 bases to trimming and J lost 5 bases; unmatched junction nucleotides: 7. The V gene's germline CDR1 is GTSNPN and CDR2 SVGIG (reference sequence). The CDR3 runs 14 residues. The CDR3 DNA follows: TGTGCCTGGAGCATCACAGGGGGCCTGGAGACCCAGTACTTC. This sequence encodes CAWSITGGLETQYF.

Concerning this clonotype: The junction differs from germline at one of its ends, possibly a read error. V gene TRBV28 combines with J gene TRBJ1-3, with D possibly matching TRBD1 (6 bases). This CDR3 comprises 15 residues. Germline V gene sequence: CDR1 MDHEN, CDR2 SYDVKM. This CDR3 is CASSFGRDTKNTMYF. In DNA form, the CDR3 reads TGTGCCAGCAGTTTCGGCAGGGACACCAAAAACACCATGTATTTT.

This sequence joins TRBV6-5 and TRBJ1-1, with D unresolved. The CDR3 has 14 amino acids. Trimming cost V 2 bases and J 6 bases, with 13 bases left between them. Germline CDR1 reads MNHEY; CDR2 reads SVGAGI. This CDR3 reads CASSYSSLNAEAFF. The DNA of the CDR3 is TGTGCCAGCAGTTACAGTTCTCTCAACGCTGAAGCTTTCTTT.

This clonotype was recorded many times. V usage is TRBV2 and J usage is TRBJ2-5; D remains ambiguous. CDR3 length equals 12 residues. Germline loops: CDR1 SNHLY, CDR2 FYNNEI. V was trimmed by 4 bases and J by 4 bases, leaving 7 bases between them. The CDR3 DNA is TGTGCCAGCAGTGGTCTGGCAGAGACCCAGTACTTC. Its translation: CASSGLAETQYF.

This clonotype showed up many times. The V and J genes are TRBV5-5 and TRBJ1-2; TRBD1 aligns across 7 bases. The germline V gene has CDR1 SGHKS and CDR2 YYEKEE (reference sequence). V dropped 3 bases and J dropped 7; count of bases not matched to a gene: 9. There are 14 residues in the CDR3. The CDR3 protein is CASSWDTGESGYTF. The CDR3 DNA reads TGTGCCAGCAGCTGGGATACAGGGGAAAGTGGCTACACCTTC.

The CDR3 coding sequence is TGTGCCAGCGAGGACAGGCTGTTGTCTGAAGCTTTCTTT. This sequence encodes CASEDRLLSEAFF. The V and J genes are TRBV19 and TRBJ1-1; 7 bases align to TRBD1. V dropped 9 bases and J dropped 6; count of bases not matched to a gene: 10. The CDR3 totals 13 residues. Germline loops: CDR1 LNHDA, CDR2 SQIVND (reference sequence).